The 10 T cell receptor beta chains listed next were all sequenced from one sample in a study of shared clonotypes between healthy human individuals. Profiled with immunoSEQ multiplex PCR; TCRdb holds only in-frame clones, not every one. The sample consists of fewer than 600,000 clones, 79% of them appearing once. Source material: PBMCs. These receptors all come from a woman aged 40 to 50 in good health. Some clones in this sample may be carry-over from other donors' samples.

The chain uses TRBV14 and TRBJ1-6; D unresolved. The germline V and J ends were trimmed by 4 bases and 6 bases, with 10 bases remaining between them. Germline CDR1 SGHDN, CDR2 FVKESK. CDR3 size: 14 residues. CDR3 sequence: CASSRSGRNSPLHF. The CDR3 DNA reads as TGTGCCAGCAGCCGGTCTGGGCGTAATTCACCCCTCCACTTT.

The chain has TRBV6-6 and TRBJ2-7, with TRBD2 as a possible D gene (5 bases). Germline V CDR1 and CDR2: MNHNY, SVGAGI (reference sequence). Trimming removed 0 bases at V and 2 bases at J, with 14 bases between. The CDR3 is 16 residues long. The CDR3 is CASSYSSGSHPYEQYF. The CDR3 DNA is TGTGCCAGCAGTTACTCATCGGGGTCTCATCCCTACGAGCAGTACTTC.

V and J are TRBV10-3 and TRBJ2-5; possible D gene TRBD1, 6 bases. With the DNA end fitting TRBJ2-7 better, the J assignment may be wrong. The CDR3 sequence is 14 residues long. Per the germline V gene, CDR1 is ENHRY and CDR2 is SYGVKD. The CDR3 DNA is TGTGCCATCAGTGAGTCGCAGGGGATCCACGAGCAGTACTTC. It yields the protein CAISESQGIHEQYF.

V is TRBV6-6 and J is TRBJ2-7; 7 nucleotides line up with TRBD1. The CDR3 length is 16 residues. With 2 bases clipped from V and 4 bases from J, the junction kept 11 bases outside the gene matches. Germline values: CDR1 MNHNY, CDR2 SVGAGI (reference sequence). In DNA, the CDR3 is TGTGCCAGCAGTTACCCGCTGGGGACAGCAGGTTACGAGCAGTACTTC. Amino acid sequence: CASSYPLGTAGYEQYF.

The chain is built from TRBV9 and TRBJ2-3; 7 nucleotides line up with TRBD1. CDR3 length: 15 amino acids. The V gene end was trimmed by 2 bases and the J gene end by 6 bases; junction bases not matched to a gene: 9. In germline, CDR1 is SGDLS, CDR2 YYNGEE. The CDR3 region has the DNA TGTGCCAGCAGCGTCGAGGTCAGGGGGTGGGATACGCAGTATTTT. Translated, it gives CASSVEVRGWDTQYF.

The chain couples TRBV4-2 to TRBJ1-5; D gene ambiguous. This CDR3 spans 14 amino acids. V lost 0 bases and J lost 4, with 7 bases in between. Germline V gene data show CDR1 as LGHNA and CDR2 as YNFKEQ. The CDR3 region is CASSQDWKNQPQHF. The CDR3 region has the DNA TGTGCCAGCAGCCAAGATTGGAAAAATCAGCCCCAGCATTTT.

The chain uses TRBV7-8 and TRBJ1-1, with 7 bases identical to TRBD1. CDR3 size: 15 residues. Germline lookup yields CDR1 SGHVS and CDR2 FQNEAQ. The V gene end was trimmed by 5 bases and the J gene end by 6 bases; junction bases not matched to a gene: 12. The CDR3 reads CASSTRQGRSSEAFF. CDR3 nucleotide sequence: TGTGCCAGCAGCACGAGACAGGGCAGGAGTTCTGAAGCTTTCTTT. Full variable domain (rest looked up from reference TRBV7-8 and TRBJ1-1): GAGVSQSPRYKVAKRGQDVALRCDPISGHVSLFWYQQALGQGPEFLTYFQNEAQLDKSGLPSDRFFAERPEGSVSTLKIQRTQQEDSAVYLCASSTRQGRSSEAFFGQGTRLTVV.

This clone was counted a single time. The V and J genes are TRBV28 and TRBJ2-4; 14 bases map to TRBD2. CDR3 length equals 16 residues. Germline V gives CDR1 MDHEN, CDR2 SYDVKM. Trimming took 5 bases from V and 7 from J; bases not matched to a gene: 7. CDR3 protein: CASSPGTSGSWNIQYF. The CDR3 DNA sequence: TGTGCCAGCAGTCCCGGGACTAGCGGGAGTTGGAACATTCAGTACTTC.

The chain joins TRBV6-1 to TRBJ1-3; maybe TRBD1 (6 bases). The V gene's germline CDR1 is MNHNS and CDR2 SASEGT. V dropped 0 bases and J dropped 0 bases, with 12 bases sitting between them. CDR3 length: 17 residues. CDR3: CASSEAGGLSSGNTIYF. The CDR3 DNA reads as TGTGCCAGCAGTGAAGCCGGGGGCCTTAGCTCTGGAAACACCATATATTTT.

The chain couples TRBV29-1 to TRBJ1-2; 8 nucleotides align to TRBD1. Germline assignment: CDR1 SQVTM and CDR2 ANQGSEA. V trimming: 6 bases; J trimming: 3 bases; junction bases outside the gene matches: 6. The CDR3 runs to 13 residues. The CDR3 here is CSVGVTGDYGYTF. The CDR3 nucleotides are TGCAGCGTGGGGGTGACAGGGGACTATGGCTACACCTTC.